Presented here are 2 T cell receptor beta chains from one specimen sequenced in a study of blood T cells in healthy people across ages. Alongside a J-beta primer mix, a sample-barcoded 5' primer served in a second PCR lasting about 7 to 11 cycles. TCRdb used MiXCR to reprocess the 5' RACE reads, holding one entry per CDR3 protein. The sample consists of around 820,000 distinct CDR3 sequences, around 25% of them appearing once. These same data were also listed under a study on T cells of mothers and their children.

Sequencing was done on a sample of blood. These receptors were collected from a boy aged 5-17 years in good health.

This chain joins TRBV7-9 and TRBJ1-4, with D tentatively TRBD1 (5 bases). This CDR3 is 17 amino acids long. CDR1 SEHNR and CDR2 FQNEAQ come from the germline V gene (reference sequence). V dropped 4 bases and J dropped 0 bases, with 15 bases sitting between them. Here the CDR3 DNA reads TGTGCCAGCAGCTACGTCGGGGACCTTGCAACTAATGAAAAACTGTTTTTT. Protein sequence: CASSYVGDLATNEKLFF.

This clonotype showed up just once. The chain links TRBV4-3 to TRBJ1-1, with a weak D call TRBD1 (5 bases). The germline V gene has CDR1 LGHNA and CDR2 YSLEER. The V gene lost 0 bases and the J gene lost 1 base, with 12 bases spanning the gap. This CDR3 has 16 residues. Here the CDR3 DNA reads TGCGCCAGCAGCCAAGATATGGGGGGGAAGAACACTGAAGCTTTCTTT. Translating it yields CASSQDMGGKNTEAFF.